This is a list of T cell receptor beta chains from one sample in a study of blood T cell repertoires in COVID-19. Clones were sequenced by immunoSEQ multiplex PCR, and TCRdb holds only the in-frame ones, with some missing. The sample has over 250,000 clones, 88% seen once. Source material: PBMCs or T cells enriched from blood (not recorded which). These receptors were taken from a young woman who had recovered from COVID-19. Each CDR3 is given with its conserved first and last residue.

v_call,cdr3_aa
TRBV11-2,CASSLFDERYF
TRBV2,CASCRLAGGPDTQYF
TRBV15,CATSRASGGAEFYNEQFF
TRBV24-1,CATSGSYGYTF
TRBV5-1,CASSLVGADTQYF
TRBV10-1,CASSAPTSHNEQFF
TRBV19,CASTTGQGSTYEQYF
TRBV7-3,CASSLAGGPYNEQFF
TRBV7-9,CASSLTPLAQGHYTF
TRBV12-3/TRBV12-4,CASRLGEGTEAFF
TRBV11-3,CASSISRGGGTEAFF
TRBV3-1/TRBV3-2,CASSQETGQTYEQYF
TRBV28,CASSTARSYGYTF
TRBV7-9,CASSLKQQGVAFF
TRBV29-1,CSVRLATRDTQYF
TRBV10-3,CAISEEQNSNQPQHF
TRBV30,CAWDRGVGNTIYF
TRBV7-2,CASSLGAGPGGTDTQYF
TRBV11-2,CASSLPPGFTF
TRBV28,CASSPWRGFEETQYF
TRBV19,CASSRGGSYGYTF